The 26 T cell receptor beta chains listed next were all sequenced from one sample in a study of shared clonotypes between healthy human individuals. Libraries were prepared by immunoSEQ multiplex PCR; TCRdb keeps only in-frame clonotypes and omits some of them. The table lists more than 2 million clones, approximately 95% of them singletons. Sequenced sample: naive CD4+ T cells sorted from blood. Subset defined: CD45RA+ positively selected. The receptor source for this set is a man younger than 35 in good health.

Remarks on this clone: Other DNA variants within this sample encode the same CDR3. The chain employs TRBV6-5 and TRBJ2-3; TRBD2 matches at 13 bases. The CDR3 contains 15 residues. Germline V lookup: CDR1 MNHEY, CDR2 SVGAGI. The trim removed 5 bases at V and 4 bases at J, leaving 3 bases unmatched. The DNA for the CDR3 is TGTGCCAGCAGTCCCGGACTAGCGGGGGCAGATACGCAGTATTTT. Translated: CASSPGLAGADTQYF.

J is TRBJ1-2 and V is TRBV5-4; no definite D call. The CDR3 runs 13 residues. CDR1 is SGHNT and CDR2 is YYREEE in the germline V gene (reference sequence). V was pared by 3 bases and J by 0 bases, with 6 bases between. DNA for the CDR3: TGTGCCAGCAGCTCTGACACTAACTATGGCTACACCTTC. Translating gives CASSSDTNYGYTF.

Comments on this clone: Other DNA variants within this sample encode the same CDR3. The rearrangement joins TRBV7-2 to TRBJ2-7, with 8 bases identical to TRBD1. The V and J ends lost 0 bases and 0 bases, in that order; junction bases with no gene match: 1. CDR1 is SGHTA, CDR2 FQGNSA, per germline. The CDR3 has 15 amino acids. The CDR3 DNA reads as TGTGCCAGCAGCTTAGCCACAGGGGGCTCCTACGAGCAGTACTTC. This encodes CASSLATGGSYEQYF.

Only one count was recorded for this clone. The chain combines TRBV20-1 with TRBJ2-7; D is ambiguous. This CDR3 comprises 11 residues. The germline V gene has CDR1 DFQATT and CDR2 SNEGSKA (reference sequence). V was trimmed by 3 bases and J by 6 bases, leaving 9 bases between them. In nucleotides, the CDR3 is TGCAGTGCTAGCGTAGAATTCGAGCAGTACTTC. Amino acid sequence: CSASVEFEQYF.

The chain employs TRBV9 and TRBJ2-7, with D perhaps matching TRBD2 (6 bases). There are 13 residues in the CDR3. The V gene lost 4 bases and the J gene lost 2 bases, with 10 bases spanning the gap. The V gene's germline CDR1 is SGDLS and CDR2 YYNGEE. In nucleotides, the CDR3 is TGTGCCAGCAGCCGGGACTTGGCCTACGAGCAGTACTTC. Translation gives CASSRDLAYEQYF.

For this clone: Mismatch with germline at one junction end may stem from a read error. The J gene is TRBJ2-2, the V gene TRBV7-7; D uncertain. This CDR3 is built from 13 residues. Germline V gene sequence: CDR1 SSHAT, CDR2 FNYEAQ (reference sequence). The CDR3 loop reads CASTHSGSGELFF. The CDR3 nucleotides read TGTGCTAGCACCCACTCAGGCTCCGGGGAGCTGTTTTTT.

This clone came up once. The gene calls are TRBV6-5 and TRBJ2-7; TRBD1 matches at 9 bases. Germline CDR1 reads MNHEY; CDR2 reads SVGAGI. CDR3 length: 15 residues. The junction had 10 bases not matched to a gene; V was cut back by 4 bases and J by 6 bases. As DNA, the CDR3 is TGTGCCAGCAGTTCTTTGACAGGGGGTGTCGGCGAGCAGTACTTC. The encoded protein is CASSSLTGGVGEQYF.

The V call is TRBV10-3, the J call TRBJ1-2; D may be TRBD1 (5 bases). Deletions cut 1 base from V and 0 bases from J, with 12 bases between. Looked up from germline, CDR1 is ENHRY and CDR2 is SYGVKD. The CDR3 runs to 16 residues. The CDR3 sequence: CAISEWGLTANYGYTF. In nucleotides, the CDR3 is TGTGCCATCAGTGAGTGGGGGTTGACGGCTAACTATGGCTACACCTTC.

This chain connects TRBV4-3 to TRBJ1-2; D might be TRBD1 (6 bases). Germline V gene sequence: CDR1 LGHNA, CDR2 YSLEER. CDR3 length: 16 amino acids. Trimming pared 0 bases from V and 4 bases from J, leaving 15 bases between. CDR3 sequence (DNA): TGCGCCAGCAGCCAAGATTACAGGGAGTCGCCCTATGGCTACACCTTC. Residues: CASSQDYRESPYGYTF.

J is TRBJ2-7 and V is TRBV5-6; the match to TRBD1 covers 9 bases. The CDR3 is 14 amino acids. Germline CDR1 is SGHDT and CDR2 is YYEEEE. V shed 1 base, J shed 3 bases, and the junction held 2 bases outside the gene matches. DNA for the CDR3: TGTGCCAGCAGCTTGACGGGACAGGGCTACGAGCAGTACTTC. It translates to CASSLTGQGYEQYF. Supplemented by reference TRBV5-6 and TRBJ2-7, the full variable domain reads DAGVTQSPTHLIKTRGQQVTLRCSPKSGHDTVSWYQQALGQGPQFIFQYYEEEERQRGNFPDRFSGHQFPNYSSELNVNALLLGDSALYLCASSLTGQGYEQYFGPGTRLTVT.

The V call is TRBV4-1, the J call TRBJ2-7, with TRBD1 identical over 8 bases. Losses at the gene ends were 2 bases for V and 0 bases for J; bases not matched to a gene: 18. CDR3 size: 20 residues. The germline V gene has CDR1 MGHRA and CDR2 YSYEKL. The CDR3 region has the DNA TGCGCCAGCAGCCAAAGCCAGGGGGCGGGTTTGTCGGGTAACTCCTACGAGCAGTACTTC. Protein sequence: CASSQSQGAGLSGNSYEQYF.

The chain joins TRBV11-3 to TRBJ2-7, with 7 bases matching TRBD1. The junction had 4 bases not matched to a gene; V was cut back by 4 bases and J by 4 bases. Germline V gene data show CDR1 as SGHNT and CDR2 as YENEEA. CDR3 size: 13 residues. The CDR3 DNA sequence: TGTGCCAGCAGCTCGGGACAGAATTACGAGCAGTACTTC. It specifies CASSSGQNYEQYF.

Concerning this clone: Other DNA variants within this sample encode the same CDR3. The rearrangement joins TRBV7-2 to TRBJ2-5; perhaps TRBD1 as D (5 bases). Trimming took 1 base from V and 5 from J, leaving 8 bases between them. This CDR3 comprises 13 residues. Germline V CDR1 and CDR2: SGHTA, FQGNSA. The CDR3 loop is CASSLGGWETQYF. The CDR3, as DNA: TGTGCCAGCAGCTTAGGGGGCTGGGAGACCCAGTACTTC.

The chain has TRBV6-1 and TRBJ1-4; 7 bases fit TRBD1. V lost 2 bases, J lost 5 bases, and 8 bases stayed unmatched. In germline, CDR1 is MNHNS, CDR2 SASEGT. This CDR3 has 16 amino acids. DNA of the CDR3: TGTGCCAGCAGTGAAATCTGGGACAGCCGCAATGAAAAACTGTTTTTT. It encodes CASSEIWDSRNEKLFF.

This clone was observed a single time. The chain uses TRBV9 and TRBJ2-1; D is uncertain. V lost 0 bases to trimming and J lost 5 bases, with 12 bases between them. The germline CDR1 and CDR2 sequences are SGDLS and YYNGEE. The CDR3 spans 15 residues. CDR3 bases: TGTGCCAGCAGCGTAGACATAGGGTTAAACAATGAGCAGTTCTTC. Its protein is CASSVDIGLNNEQFF.

The sample holds one count of this clone. This chain uses TRBV10-3 with TRBJ2-7; D is perhaps TRBD2 (7 bases). Germline V gives CDR1 ENHRY, CDR2 SYGVKD. V was clipped by 8 bases and J by 6 bases, with 14 bases between them. The CDR3 covers 12 residues. CDR3 sequence reads: CAIGRGLAEQYF. The CDR3 DNA reads TGTGCCATCGGGCGGGGGCTGGCCGAGCAGTACTTC.

The rearrangement uses TRBV18 and TRBJ1-1; 9 positions agree with TRBD1. This CDR3 has 14 residues. J was trimmed by 4 bases and V by 8 bases; bases with no gene match: 8. Germline CDR1 and CDR2: KGHSH and LQKENI. The CDR3 region is CASGKQGAFTEAFF. The CDR3 DNA is TGTGCCAGCGGAAAACAGGGGGCTTTCACTGAAGCTTTCTTT.

The chain recombines TRBV11-2 with TRBJ2-7, with a possible D match to TRBD2 (6 bases). The germline gives CDR1 SGHAT, CDR2 FQNNGV. V dropped 4 bases and J dropped 6 bases, with 22 bases sitting between them. The CDR3 contains 16 residues. CDR3 sequence reads: CASSSLGGMARREQYF. For the CDR3, the DNA is TGTGCCAGCAGCTCCCTTGGAGGGATGGCCCGCCGCGAGCAGTACTTC.

The chain carries TRBV2 and TRBJ2-3; weak D call: TRBD1 (6 bases). Trimming left V 4 bases short and J 4 bases short, with 18 bases between. The CDR3 consists of 16 residues. Germline-derived CDR1 and CDR2 are SNHLY and FYNNEI. CDR3 DNA: TGTGCCAGCAGTGTAGTACAGGGAATGAGGGCAGATACGCAGTATTTT. Protein: CASSVVQGMRADTQYF. Full variable domain (missing parts from reference TRBV2 and TRBJ2-3): EPEVTQTPSHQVTQMGQEVILRCVPISNHLYFYWYRQILGQKVEFLVSFYNNEISEKSEIFDDQFSVERPDGSNFTLKIRSTKLEDSAMYFCASSVVQGMRADTQYFGPGTRLTVL.

With respect to this clone: One end of the junction varies from germline; a read error may be responsible. This chain joins TRBV29-1 and TRBJ2-3; 9 bases fit TRBD2. CDR1 SQVTM and CDR2 ANQGSEA come from the germline V gene. The CDR3 contains 14 residues. The CDR3 loop is CSAEAGGPTDTQYF. The CDR3 coding sequence is TGCAGCGCTGAAGCGGGGGGCCCCACAGATACGCAGTATTTT.

The CDR3 spells CASSGDVGSYEQYF. CDR3 in DNA: TGTGCCAGCAGTGGGGATGTCGGGTCCTACGAGCAGTACTTC. The chain links TRBV2 to TRBJ2-7; D call uncertain. V gave up 4 bases and J gave up 1 base, with 11 bases separating them. CDR1 and CDR2 (germline): SNHLY, FYNNEI. The CDR3 contains 14 residues.

The chain is built from TRBV10-3 and TRBJ1-2; tentatively, D is TRBD1 (5 bases). The germline V gene has CDR1 ENHRY and CDR2 SYGVKD. Trimming shortened V by 2 bases and J by 5 bases, and 12 bases separated the two germline ends. This CDR3 has 14 amino acids. CDR3 residues: CAISEIGRVYGYTF. Written as DNA, the CDR3 is TGTGCCATCAGTGAGATCGGCAGGGTTTATGGCTACACCTTC.

This chain uses TRBV19 with TRBJ2-6, with unresolved D. From germline, CDR1 is LNHDA and CDR2 SQIVND (reference sequence). V was trimmed by 1 base and J by 0 bases, leaving 7 bases between them. The CDR3 is 16 residues long. The CDR3 coding sequence is TGTGCCAGTAGTATAGCAGCAAACTCTGGGGCCAACGTCCTGACTTTC. Translating it yields CASSIAANSGANVLTF.

The CDR3 DNA reads TGTGCCAGCAATAGCGGGAGGATCGGCAATGAGCAGTTCTTC. Protein sequence: CASNSGRIGNEQFF. The chain joins TRBV27 to TRBJ2-1, with TRBD2 matching 10 bases. The CDR3 consists of 14 residues. V was clipped by 7 bases and J by 6 bases; unmatched bases: 6. Germline V CDR1 and CDR2: MNHEY, SMNVEV (reference sequence).

In the case of this clone: Other DNA sequences in this sample translate to the same CDR3. The V gene is TRBV5-4, the J gene TRBJ1-4; D perhaps matches TRBD1 (5 bases). This CDR3 comprises 15 residues. Trimming took 0 bases from V and 3 from J, leaving 9 bases between them. Per the germline V gene, CDR1 is SGHNT and CDR2 is YYREEE (reference sequence). Here the CDR3 reads CASSLAQGANEKLFF. CDR3 sequence (DNA): TGTGCCAGCAGCTTGGCCCAGGGTGCTAATGAAAAACTGTTTTTT. Based on the CDR3 plus reference TRBV5-4 and TRBJ1-4, the full variable domain is ETGVTQSPTHLIKTRGQQVTLRCSSQSGHNTVSWYQQALGQGPQFIFQYYREEENGRGNFPPRFSGLQFPNYSSELNVNALELDDSALYLCASSLAQGANEKLFFGSGTQLSVL.

The V and J genes are TRBV5-6 and TRBJ1-1; 9 nucleotides agree with TRBD1. The CDR3 totals 15 residues. CDR1 and CDR2 (germline): SGHDT, YYEEEE. Trimming removed 3 bases from V and 5 bases from J; junction bases left unmatched: 8. The CDR3 spells CASSWGQGGYTEAFF. DNA of the CDR3: TGTGCCAGCAGCTGGGGACAGGGCGGCTATACTGAAGCTTTCTTT.